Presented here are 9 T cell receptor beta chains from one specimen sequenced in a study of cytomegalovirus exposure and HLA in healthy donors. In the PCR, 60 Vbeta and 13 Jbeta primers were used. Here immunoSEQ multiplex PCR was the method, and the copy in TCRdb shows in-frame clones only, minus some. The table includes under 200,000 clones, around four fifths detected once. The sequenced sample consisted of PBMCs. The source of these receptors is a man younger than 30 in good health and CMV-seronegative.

Here the CDR3 DNA reads TGTGCCAGCAGCTCCCCAGGGGCCACTGAAGCTTTCTTT. Amino acids: CASSSPGATEAFF. The J gene is TRBJ1-1, the V gene TRBV7-9; a possible D gene is TRBD1 (6 bases). The germline V gene has CDR1 SEHNR and CDR2 FQNEAQ (reference sequence). The CDR3 has 13 amino acids. The V end lost 4 bases, the J end lost 4 bases, and 10 bases lay between the germline ends.

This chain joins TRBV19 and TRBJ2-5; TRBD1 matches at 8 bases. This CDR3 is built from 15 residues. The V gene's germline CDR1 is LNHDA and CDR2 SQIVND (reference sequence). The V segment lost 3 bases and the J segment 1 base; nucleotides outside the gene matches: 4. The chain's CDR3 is CASSMSRGPQETQYF. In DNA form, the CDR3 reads TGTGCCAGTAGTATGAGCAGGGGGCCCCAAGAGACCCAGTACTTC.

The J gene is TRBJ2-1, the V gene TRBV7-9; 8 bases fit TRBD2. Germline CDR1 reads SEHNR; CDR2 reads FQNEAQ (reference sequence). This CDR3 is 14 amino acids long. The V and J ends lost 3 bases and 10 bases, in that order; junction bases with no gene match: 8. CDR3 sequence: CASSFAGGTPEQFF. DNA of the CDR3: TGTGCCAGCAGCTTCGCGGGAGGCACCCCCGAGCAGTTCTTC.

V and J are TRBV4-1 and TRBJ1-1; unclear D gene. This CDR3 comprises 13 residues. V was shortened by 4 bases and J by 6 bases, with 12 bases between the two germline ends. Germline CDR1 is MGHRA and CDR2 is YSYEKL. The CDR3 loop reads CASSPEGWAEAFF. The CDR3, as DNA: TGCGCCAGCAGCCCCGAGGGTTGGGCTGAAGCTTTCTTT.

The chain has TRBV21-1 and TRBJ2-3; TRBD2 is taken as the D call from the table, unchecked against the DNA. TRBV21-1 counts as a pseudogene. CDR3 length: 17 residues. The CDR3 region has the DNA TGTGCCAGCGAAGAGGGATCACTAGCGGTGATCACAGATACGCAGTATTTT. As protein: CASEEGSLAVITDTQYF.

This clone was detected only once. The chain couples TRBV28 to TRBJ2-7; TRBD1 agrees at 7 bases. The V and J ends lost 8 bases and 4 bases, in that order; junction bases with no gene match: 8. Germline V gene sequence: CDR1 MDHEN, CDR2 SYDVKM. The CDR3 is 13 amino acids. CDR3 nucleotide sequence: TGTGCCAGCCAGGGGCCACAGGGGTACGAGCAGTACTTC. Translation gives CASQGPQGYEQYF.

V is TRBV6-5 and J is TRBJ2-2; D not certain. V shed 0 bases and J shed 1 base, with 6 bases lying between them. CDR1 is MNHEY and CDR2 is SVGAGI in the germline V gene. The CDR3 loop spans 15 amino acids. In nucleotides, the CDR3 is TGTGCCAGCAGTTACTCCCCGGGGAACACCGGGGAGCTGTTTTTT. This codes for CASSYSPGNTGELFF.

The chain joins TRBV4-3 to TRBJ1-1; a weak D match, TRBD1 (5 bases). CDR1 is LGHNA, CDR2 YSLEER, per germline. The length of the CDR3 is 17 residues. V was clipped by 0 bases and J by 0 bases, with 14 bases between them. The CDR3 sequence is CASSQDYLRAMNTEAFF. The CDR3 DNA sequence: TGCGCCAGCAGCCAAGATTACCTCAGGGCTATGAACACTGAAGCTTTCTTT.

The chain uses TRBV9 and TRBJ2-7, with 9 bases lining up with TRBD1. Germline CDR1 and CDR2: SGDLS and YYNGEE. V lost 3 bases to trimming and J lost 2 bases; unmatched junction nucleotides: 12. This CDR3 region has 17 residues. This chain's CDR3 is CASSGGAPGTGTYEQYF. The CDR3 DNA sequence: TGTGCCAGCAGCGGTGGGGCCCCCGGGACAGGGACCTACGAGCAGTACTTC.